The 7 T cell receptor beta chains in this list originate from one sample, sequenced in a study of Graves' ophthalmopathy and Graves' hyperthyroidism. Amplified TCR beta CDR3 regions were obtained using RNA transcripts as template. Following a first-round RT-PCR that used HTBI primers, a second-round multiplex PCR was carried out. MiXCR, applied by TCRdb to the multiplex PCR reads, yields one record per CDR3 protein. The sample consists of approximately 210,000 distinct CDR3 sequences, approximately 29% of them appearing once. Sequencing was carried out using peripheral blood. The receptor source for this set is a man aged 50 or older with Graves' ophthalmopathy.

Ten or more counts support this clonotype. The chain has TRBV7-8 and TRBJ2-2, with unresolved D. The germline CDR1 and CDR2 sequences are SGHVS and FQNEAQ. The CDR3 loop spans 13 amino acids. V was clipped by 3 bases and J by 4 bases, with 6 bases between them. The CDR3: CASSLVSTGELFF. For the CDR3, the DNA is TGTGCCAGCAGCTTGGTCAGCACCGGGGAGCTGTTTTTT.

This clonotype was seen repeatedly, ten times or more. This chain uses TRBV15 with TRBJ1-2, with unresolved D. The CDR3 runs 14 residues. The V end was cut by 2 bases, the J end by 4 bases, with 11 bases between. Germline CDR1 reads LNHNV; CDR2 reads YYDKDF (reference sequence). The CDR3, as DNA: TGTGCCACCAGCAGACAGCATTCATCCTATGGCTACACCTTC. This codes for CATSRQHSSYGYTF. Complete variable domain (other parts from reference TRBV15 and TRBJ1-2): DAMVIQNPRYQVTQFGKPVTLSCSQTLNHNVMYWYQQKSSQAPKLLFHYYDKDFNNEADTPDNFQSRRPNTSFCFLDIRSPGLGDTAMYLCATSRQHSSYGYTFGSGTRLTVV.

The chain recombines TRBV11-2 with TRBJ2-2, with 12 bases that match TRBD1. CDR3 length equals 16 residues. Germline CDR1 reads SGHAT; CDR2 reads FQNNGV. The ends lost 1 base at V and 7 bases at J; junction bases unmatched: 4. CDR3 nucleotide sequence: TGTGCCAGCAGCTTAGGGGACAGGGGGCGAGGCGGGGAGCTGTTTTTT. Its protein is CASSLGDRGRGGELFF.

This clonotype was found many times. The chain employs TRBV4-3 and TRBJ2-7; TRBD2 aligns across 10 bases. Germline V gene data show CDR1 as LGHNA and CDR2 as YSLEER. This CDR3 is built from 15 residues. Trimming took 1 base from V and 3 from J; bases not matched to a gene: 3. The CDR3: CASSQASGSGYEQYF. For the CDR3, the DNA is TGCGCCAGCAGCCAAGCTAGCGGGAGCGGCTACGAGCAGTACTTC.

Ten or more counts support this clonotype. The rearrangement joins TRBV7-2 to TRBJ1-5; unclear D gene. CDR1 and CDR2 (germline): SGHTA, FQGNSA. This CDR3 has 13 residues. Deletions cut 5 bases from V and 5 bases from J, with 10 bases between. The CDR3, as DNA: TGTGCCAGCAGCGAAAGGAGAGATCAGCCCCAGCATTTT. Translated: CASSERRDQPQHF.

This clonotype was recorded many times. V usage is TRBV28 and J usage is TRBJ2-7; D is ambiguous. CDR3 length: 11 residues. Looked up from germline, CDR1 is MDHEN and CDR2 is SYDVKM. V lost 5 bases, J lost 5 bases, and 7 bases lay in between. CDR3 in DNA: TGTGCCAGCAGTGACCCCAACGAGCAGTACTTC. Its translation is CASSDPNEQYF.

The chain joins TRBV28 to TRBJ1-3; unclear D gene. V was trimmed by 5 bases and J by 8 bases, leaving 22 bases between them. CDR3 size: 16 residues. Germline assignment: CDR1 MDHEN and CDR2 SYDVKM. The CDR3 sequence is CASSLYGVSAGDTIYF. The CDR3 DNA is TGTGCCAGCAGTCTTTATGGGGTGTCGGCGGGTGACACCATATATTTT. The whole variable domain, filled in from reference TRBV28 and TRBJ1-3, reads DVKVTQSSRYLVKRTGEKVFLECVQDMDHENMFWYRQDPGLGLRLIYFSYDVKMKEKGDIPEGYSVSREKKERFSLILESASTNQTSMYLCASSLYGVSAGDTIYFGEGSWLTVV.